Sequencing of this T cell receptor (beta chain) was carried out in a study of cytomegalovirus exposure and HLA in healthy donors. Vbeta (60) and Jbeta (13) primers were used in the PCR. The repertoire was sequenced with immunoSEQ multiplex PCR; TCRdb's copy has only in-frame clones and lacks some. The repertoire holds roughly 89,000 clones, with around four fifths as singletons. This CDR3 comprises 14 residues. The germline V gene has CDR1 KGHSH and CDR2 LQKENI. The V segment lost 6 bases and the J segment 3 bases; nucleotides outside the gene matches: 8. V and J are TRBV18 and TRBJ2-7, with 7 bases matching TRBD1. The TCR comes from a man under 40 in good health and CMV-seropositive. Sequenced: PBMCs. The chain's CDR3 is CASSLTQGFYEQYF. CDR3 DNA: TGTGCCAGCTCGCTCACACAGGGGTTCTACGAGCAGTACTTC.